A single sample is the source of the 4 T cell receptor beta chains below, sequenced in a study of T cell repertoires in cytomegalovirus infection. Antigen specificity for these receptors is unknown. One entry per CDR3 protein, called by TCRdb with MiXCR from the reads. The data show under 500,000 distinct CDR3 sequences, with approximately 40% seen just once and 43% held by the top ten. The specimen was cultured PBMCs, collected from culture after CMV antigen stimulation. The origin of the receptors is a human donor in good health (CMV status not recorded). Some clones in this sample may be carry-over from other donors' samples.

This clonotype was observed a few times. This chain joins TRBV7-8 and TRBJ2-1; possibly TRBD1 or TRBD2 for D (5 bases each). The CDR3 contains 16 residues. Trimming stripped 5 bases from V and 2 bases from J, with 16 bases between. Germline CDR1 and CDR2: SGHVS and FQNEAQ. Written as DNA, the CDR3 is TGTGCCAGCAGCCCCGAGGGGCCCCGAACCTACAATGAGCAGTTCTTC. Translating it yields CASSPEGPRTYNEQFF.

There are a few counts of this clonotype. This chain links TRBV20-1 with TRBJ1-5; 7 positions match TRBD1. The CDR3 consists of 18 residues. V lost 6 bases to trimming and J lost 0 bases; unmatched junction nucleotides: 17. Germline values: CDR1 DFQATT, CDR2 SNEGSKA (reference sequence). The CDR3 region has the DNA TGCAGTGCGGTCCGGGACAGAGGGAACTGGGATAGCAATCAGCCCCAGCATTTT. It yields the protein CSAVRDRGNWDSNQPQHF.

The J gene is TRBJ2-7, the V gene TRBV7-9; D perhaps matches TRBD2 (7 bases). V dropped 7 bases and J dropped 2 bases, with 21 bases sitting between them. Germline V gene data show CDR1 as SEHNR and CDR2 as FQNEAQ (reference sequence). This CDR3 has 16 amino acids. The CDR3 DNA reads as TGTGCCAGCACCAAAGGGGGGGGCACAAGAACCTACGAGCAGTACTTC. The encoded protein is CASTKGGGTRTYEQYF.

The V call is TRBV5-1, the J call TRBJ2-5, with D uncertain. Trimming left V 0 bases short and J 3 bases short, with 12 bases between. Germline V gene data show CDR1 as SGHRS and CDR2 as YFSETQ. CDR3 length equals 15 residues. The CDR3 spells CASSLDPALEETQYF. CDR3 bases: TGCGCCAGCAGCTTGGATCCAGCCCTCGAAGAGACCCAGTACTTC.